These 3 T cell receptor beta chains share one sample of origin, sequenced in a study of blood T cell repertoires in COVID-19. The protocol was immunoSEQ multiplex PCR, while the TCRdb copy is restricted to in-frame clones and leaves out a portion. The sample carries 200,000 to 250,000 clones, around 83% recorded once. The sample was peripheral blood. The receptors were sampled from a man aged 45 to 65 with active or convalescent COVID-19.

The J gene is TRBJ2-3, the V gene TRBV27; 9 positions match TRBD2. V dropped 2 bases and J dropped 6; count of bases not matched to a gene: 9. This CDR3 spans 16 amino acids. In germline, CDR1 is MNHEY, CDR2 SMNVEV (reference sequence). The CDR3: CASSLGASGVRDTQYF. In DNA form, the CDR3 reads TGTGCCAGCAGTTTAGGGGCTAGCGGGGTTCGGGATACGCAGTATTTT.

The V and J genes are TRBV4-3 and TRBJ1-2; tentative D call: TRBD1 (6 bases). V was cut by 0 bases and J by 2 bases, with 10 bases left in between. From germline, CDR1 is LGHNA and CDR2 YSLEER. The length of the CDR3 is 15 residues. CDR3 bases: TGCGCCAGCAGCCAAGATGGGACACTGAACTATGGCTACACCTTC. Residues: CASSQDGTLNYGYTF.

This chain connects TRBV4-2 to TRBJ2-1; TRBD1 matches 8 bases. Unmatched junction bases numbered 7, after V lost 1 base and J lost 8 bases. CDR3 size: 15 residues. The germline V gene encodes CDR1 LGHNA and CDR2 YNFKEQ. This chain's CDR3 is CASSQGAGGRYEQFF. DNA for the CDR3: TGTGCCAGCAGCCAAGGAGCAGGGGGCCGGTATGAGCAGTTCTTC.